A selection of T cell receptor beta chains follows, all from one sample in a study of T-cell memory formation after mild COVID-19. MiXCR, applied by TCRdb to the 5' RACE reads, yields one record per CDR3 protein. This sample has approximately 500,000 distinct CDR3 sequences, with more than 20% found just once. Material for sequencing was PBMCs or a T cell subset sorted from them (not recorded which). These receptors came from an adult woman who had mild COVID-19 (a few samples of this study predate the infection). Cell type and time point are not known. Each CDR3 is given with its conserved first and last residue. A D gene is named only where the DNA matches it firmly. Part of the rows lack a size; the others show once, few, many or a class for expanded clones.

J gene | V gene | clone size | D gene | CDR3 DNA | CDR3 protein
TRBJ2-1 | TRBV7-9 | few | - | TGTGCCAGCAGCTTTTCAGGCGGAACCTACAATGAGCAGTTCTTC | CASSFSGGTYNEQFF
TRBJ2-5 | TRBV2 | - | - | TGTGCCAGCAGTGAGTCCGCGTTCGGGACCCAGTACTTC | CASSESAFGTQYF
TRBJ2-1 | TRBV10-3 | - | TRBD2 | TGTGCCATCAATAGCGGGAGCAGTAATGAGCAGTTCTTC | CAINSGSSNEQFF
TRBJ1-2 | TRBV14 | few | - | TGTGCCAGCAGCCAAGACTTACGGTTTGCTGGCTACACCTTC | CASSQDLRFAGYTF
TRBJ2-7 | TRBV29-1 | - | TRBD2 | TGCAGCGTACCGGGGACTAGCCACTACGAGCAGTACTTC | CSVPGTSHYEQYF
TRBJ2-4 | TRBV7-9 | - | - | TGTGCCAGCACCATCCTGACGGGCGAGGGCGAAAACATTCAGTACTTC | CASTILTGEGENIQYF
TRBJ2-7 | TRBV6-5 | few | TRBD1 | TGTGCCAGCAGTTACTCGTCCAGGGGGCAAGGATACGAGCAGTACTTC | CASSYSSRGQGYEQYF
TRBJ2-2 | TRBV27 | - | - | TGTGCCAGCAGCCGGGAGACAGCAACCACCGGGGAGCTGTTTTTT | CASSRETATTGELFF
TRBJ2-7 | TRBV15 | - | TRBD1 | TGTGCCACCAGCAGAGGGTCCCGGGACAGGGACTACGAGCAGTACTTC | CATSRGSRDRDYEQYF
TRBJ2-3 | TRBV9 | few | - | TGTGCCAGCAGTAACATTGATACGCAGTATTTT | CASSNIDTQYF
TRBJ2-3 | TRBV12-3/TRBV12-4 | few | - | TGTGCCAGCAGCACACCGGGGGCCGACACAGATACGCAGTATTTT | CASSTPGADTDTQYF
TRBJ1-1 | TRBV24-1 | once | - | TGTGCCACCAGTTACGGCAGGGGAAGCACTGAAGCTTTCTTT | CATSYGRGSTEAFF
TRBJ2-5 | TRBV6-4 | few | TRBD1 | TGTGCCACGTGGGACAGCGAAGAGACCCAGTACTTC | CATWDSEETQYF
TRBJ1-2 | TRBV6-5 | - | - | TGTGCCAGCAGTCCAGGGGCTGGCTACACCTTC | CASSPGAGYTF
TRBJ2-3 | TRBV7-9 | - | TRBD2 | TGTGCCAGCAGCTTTCCGGGACTAGCGGGGGGCAGGAGCACAGATACGCAGTATTTT | CASSFPGLAGGRSTDTQYF
TRBJ1-5 | TRBV6-1 | few | - | TGTGCCAGCAGTTTACCAGGGTGGATTGGCAATCAGCCCCAGCATTTT | CASSLPGWIGNQPQHF
TRBJ2-5 | TRBV9 | few | - | TGTGCCAGCAGCCCCGTAGGGGGGGACCAGGAGACCCAGTACTTC | CASSPVGGDQETQYF
TRBJ1-1 | TRBV20-1 | - | - | TGCAGTGCTAGAAGCCCCAGGGTTTTGTCTGGCACTGAAGCTTTCTTT | CSARSPRVLSGTEAFF
TRBJ2-5 | TRBV7-2 | few | TRBD2 | TGTGCCAGCAGCTTAGCGCCAGCGGGGGCAGAGACCCAGTACTTC | CASSLAPAGAETQYF
TRBJ2-1 | TRBV5-1 | few | - | TGCGCCAGCAGCTTGGTAGGGAGCGGAGGGGGGAATGAGCAGTTCTTC | CASSLVGSGGGNEQFF
TRBJ2-7 | TRBV7-9 | few | TRBD1 | TGTGCCAGCAGCTTAGAAGACAGGGGGCTCCTCGAGCAGTACTTC | CASSLEDRGLLEQYF
TRBJ2-1 | TRBV24-1 | - | TRBD2 | TGTGCCACCAGTGATTCACGCGCGGGGGGGTCCAATGAGCAGTTCTTC | CATSDSRAGGSNEQFF
TRBJ2-7 | TRBV9 | few | TRBD2 | TGTGCCAGCAGCGTCAGACTGGGGACTAGCGGGAGTCCCGAACTGGGCGAGCAGTACTTC | CASSVRLGTSGSPELGEQYF
TRBJ1-1 | TRBV4-3 | - | TRBD1 | TGCGCCAGCAGCCAAGATGGGGTGGGGACAGGGTACACTGAAGCTTTCTTT | CASSQDGVGTGYTEAFF
TRBJ1-1 | TRBV24-1 | - | - | TGTGCCACCGCGATCGGCGGTGAAGCTTTCTTT | CATAIGGEAFF
TRBJ2-7 | TRBV30 | few | TRBD2 | TGTGCCTGGAGAGCGGGGGCATCCTACGAGCAGTACTTC | CAWRAGASYEQYF
TRBJ1-1 | TRBV11-2 | - | - | TGTGCCAGCAGCTTACAAGCGAACACTGAAGCTTTCTTT | CASSLQANTEAFF
TRBJ2-1 | TRBV12-3/TRBV12-4 | - | TRBD2 | TGTGCCAGCAGCCCGAATCGACTAGCGGGGGCTAATGAGCAGTTCTTC | CASSPNRLAGANEQFF
TRBJ2-1 | TRBV7-2 | few | TRBD2 | TGTGCCAGCAGCCCGAGGGGCCTAGCGGGTACGGGCGATGAGCAGTTCTTC | CASSPRGLAGTGDEQFF
TRBJ2-3 | TRBV4-3 | few | - | TGCGCCAGCAGCCAAGATGTGTCAGATACGCAGTATTTT | CASSQDVSDTQYF
TRBJ2-7 | TRBV5-1 | - | - | TGCGCCAGCTCCCCGCTGGGGGTAGTTGGGGAGCAGTACTTC | CASSPLGVVGEQYF
TRBJ2-5 | TRBV5-1 | few | TRBD2 | TGCGCCAGCAGCCCGGACGGCTCGGGAGGGAGTGAGACCCAGTACTTC | CASSPDGSGGSETQYF
TRBJ2-7 | TRBV5-4 | few | TRBD1 | TGTGCCAGCACCTCCGGACAGGGATCGGTCTACGAGCAGTACTTC | CASTSGQGSVYEQYF
TRBJ1-5 | TRBV6-1 | few | - | TGTGCCAGCAGTGAAGTGGCAGGTAATCAGCCCCAGCATTTT | CASSEVAGNQPQHF
TRBJ2-6 | TRBV7-2 | few | - | TGTGCCAGCAGCTTAGTGGTCAGGCACACACCCCGCTCTGGGGCCAACGTCCTGACTTTC | CASSLVVRHTPRSGANVLTF
TRBJ1-2 | TRBV10-3 | - | TRBD1 | TGTGCCATCAGTGAAGACAGGGAGGGCGGCTACACCTTC | CAISEDREGGYTF
TRBJ1-1 | TRBV7-9 | few | - | TGTGCCAGCAGCTTACATGCCGGCACTGAAGCTTTCTTT | CASSLHAGTEAFF
TRBJ2-7 | TRBV20-1 | many | TRBD2 | TGCAGTGCTGAGGCGATTACTAGCGAAGTGTACGAGCAGTACTTC | CSAEAITSEVYEQYF
TRBJ2-5 | TRBV11-3 | - | - | TGTGCCAGCAGCAAGACGAGGCAAGAGACCCAGTACTTC | CASSKTRQETQYF
TRBJ1-2 | TRBV29-1 | few | - | TGCAGCGTTGGGGGCACACGGATGTCTAACTATGGCTACACCTTC | CSVGGTRMSNYGYTF
TRBJ2-1 | TRBV10-3 | many | TRBD2 | TGTGCCATCAGGCGGGAGAATAGCGGGATCCAGGATGAGCAGTTCTTC | CAIRRENSGIQDEQFF
TRBJ2-1 | TRBV12-3/TRBV12-4 | - | - | TGTGCCAGCAGTTTGACCCACTCGAGCTCCTACAATGAGCAGTTCTTC | CASSLTHSSSYNEQFF